These 18 T cell receptor beta chains share one sample of origin, sequenced in a study of identical twins. TCRdb called the 5' RACE reads again in MiXCR, with one record for every CDR3 protein. The data hold 450,000 or so distinct CDR3 sequences, with roughly 13% observed a single time. This sample also belongs to another study, concerning yellow fever vaccine responses in identical twins.

The specimen was CD4+ T cells sorted from blood. These receptors all stem from a woman aged 18-29 years in good health.

The V gene is TRBV29-1, the J gene TRBJ2-7, with D uncertain. Trimming left V 6 bases short and J 3 bases short, with 15 bases between. The germline CDR1 and CDR2 sequences are SQVTM and ANQGSEA. This CDR3 contains 13 residues. CDR3 in amino acids: CSVSRAQNYEQYF. For the CDR3, the DNA is TGCAGCGTCTCAAGGGCGCAAAACTACGAGCAGTACTTC.

Of note for this clonotype: A read error may produce the germline difference seen at one junction end. V usage is TRBV5-1 and J usage is TRBJ2-2; TRBD1 matches 11 bases. Germline CDR1 and CDR2: SGHRS and YFSETQ. This CDR3 has 15 amino acids. CDR3 in amino acids: CASSLRTGGITDSVF. Written as DNA, the CDR3 is TGCGCCAGCAGTTTGAGGACAGGGGGCATTACCGACTCCGTTTTT.

This clonotype was counted between two and nine times. The J gene is TRBJ1-4, the V gene TRBV7-2; D might be TRBD1 (6 bases). There are 14 residues in the CDR3. CDR1 is SGHTA and CDR2 is FQGNSA in the germline V gene. Deletions cut 5 bases from V and 6 bases from J, with 13 bases between. Written as DNA, the CDR3 is TGTGCCAGCAGCAAAACAGGGATGGATGAAAAACTGTTTTTT. Translating it yields CASSKTGMDEKLFF.

A few counts support this clonotype. The chain uses TRBV12-3 or TRBV12-4 and TRBJ1-2; 8 bases are shared with TRBD1. This CDR3 is 16 amino acids long. The ends lost 1 base at V and 1 base at J; junction bases unmatched: 5. In nucleotides, the CDR3 is TGTGCCAGCAGTTTAGAGACAGGGGAACGTAACTATGGCTACACCTTC. Translating gives CASSLETGERNYGYTF.

This clonotype was observed a handful of times. The V call is TRBV12-3 or TRBV12-4, the J call TRBJ2-3, with unresolved D. V was clipped by 0 bases and J by 7 bases, with 11 bases between them. This CDR3 has 14 residues. The DNA for the CDR3 is TGTGCCAGCAGTTTAGCGTCACTGGGAAATACGCAGTATTTT. Translation gives CASSLASLGNTQYF.

The table lists this clonotype with many counts. The chain carries TRBV7-8 and TRBJ2-1, with 9 bases that match TRBD2. The CDR3 length is 16 residues. Germline trimming cut 5 bases from V and 7 bases from J; bases unmatched to any gene: 12. Per germline, CDR1 SGHVS and CDR2 FQNEAQ. CDR3 loop: CASSPRASGTENEQFF. The CDR3, as DNA: TGTGCCAGCAGCCCCCGGGCTAGCGGGACGGAAAATGAGCAGTTCTTC.

This clonotype has a count of ten or more. This chain joins TRBV28 and TRBJ2-1; 8 bases map to TRBD2. The CDR3 spans 14 residues. The germline gives CDR1 MDHEN, CDR2 SYDVKM. With 7 bases clipped from V and 9 bases from J, the junction kept 11 bases outside the gene matches. For the CDR3, the DNA is TGTGCCAGCACGGACCGCGGGGGGCGACCTGAGCAGTTCTTC. Protein: CASTDRGGRPEQFF.

This clonotype has ten or more counts. The rearrangement links TRBV6-5 to TRBJ1-1; weak D call: TRBD1 (6 bases). Trimming stripped 0 bases from V and 1 base from J, with 9 bases between. The length of the CDR3 is 15 residues. The germline gives CDR1 MNHEY, CDR2 SVGAGI. CDR3: CASSYSRGANTEAFF. In DNA form, the CDR3 reads TGTGCCAGCAGTTACTCAAGGGGGGCGAACACTGAAGCTTTCTTT.

V usage is TRBV5-1 and J usage is TRBJ1-1; D unclear. Germline CDR1 SGHRS, CDR2 YFSETQ. The CDR3 is made up of 12 amino acids. Trimming stripped 3 bases from V and 5 bases from J, with 8 bases between. CDR3 coding DNA: TGCGCCAGCAGCTATGGTCTGACTGAAGCTTTCTTT. This translates into CASSYGLTEAFF.

The chain recombines TRBV7-2 with TRBJ2-3; 8 positions agree with TRBD2. V was clipped by 4 bases and J by 6 bases; unmatched bases: 3. Per the germline V gene, CDR1 is SGHTA and CDR2 is FQGNSA. CDR3 length: 13 residues. The CDR3 DNA sequence: TGTGCCAGCAGCTCCGGGAGGGCGGATACGCAGTATTTT. It codes for CASSSGRADTQYF. The complete variable domain, with remaining parts taken from reference TRBV7-2 and TRBJ2-3, reads GAGVSQSPSNKVTEKGKDVELRCDPISGHTALYWYRQSLGQGLEFLIYFQGNSAPDKSGLPSDRFSAERTGGSVSTLTIQRTQQEDSAVYLCASSSGRADTQYFGPGTRLTVL.

The genes are TRBV29-1 and TRBJ2-7; 10 bases agree with TRBD2. CDR3 length: 14 amino acids. CDR1 is SQVTM and CDR2 is ANQGSEA in the germline V gene. J was trimmed by 5 bases and V by 6 bases; bases with no gene match: 10. DNA of the CDR3: TGCAGCGTCCCCCGGCGCAGCGGGGGGGACGAGCAGTACTTC. As protein: CSVPRRSGGDEQYF.

The chain joins TRBV12-3 or TRBV12-4 to TRBJ1-6; TRBD1 agrees at 8 bases. With 8 bases clipped from V and 9 bases from J, the junction kept 12 bases outside the gene matches. This CDR3 has 15 amino acids. As DNA, the CDR3 is TGTGCCAGCCGGCGGACAGGGCAGTGGGGTTCACCCCTCCACTTT. Translated: CASRRTGQWGSPLHF.

This chain links TRBV7-6 with TRBJ2-7; 11 bases line up with TRBD2. The germline CDR1 and CDR2 sequences are SGHVS and FNYEAQ. V was pared by 5 bases and J by 2 bases, with 8 bases of the junction left unmatched. CDR3 length: 16 amino acids. The CDR3 loop reads CASSPVTGLAAYEQYF. The DNA for the CDR3 is TGTGCCAGCAGCCCGGTAACGGGACTAGCGGCCTACGAGCAGTACTTC.

The chain carries TRBV3-1 and TRBJ2-7, with 9 bases that match TRBD2. The CDR3 covers 13 residues. Germline V gene data show CDR1 as LGHDT and CDR2 as YNNKEL (reference sequence). V trimming: 3 bases; J trimming: 5 bases; junction bases outside the gene matches: 2. The CDR3 spells CASSQGLAHEQYF. CDR3 nucleotide sequence: TGTGCCAGCAGCCAGGGACTAGCCCACGAGCAGTACTTC.

This clonotype was observed a handful of times. The rearrangement joins TRBV7-3 to TRBJ2-1; 9 bases agree with TRBD2. The CDR3 spans 20 residues. Germline CDR1 reads SGHTA; CDR2 reads FQGTGA. Unmatched junction bases numbered 25, after V lost 5 bases and J lost 8 bases. The CDR3 loop reads CASSPRFGDLRGGKRDEQFF. DNA for the CDR3: TGTGCCAGCAGCCCCAGATTTGGTGATTTGCGGGGGGGAAAGAGGGATGAGCAGTTCTTC.

In its sample, this clonotype was seen a few times. The chain recombines TRBV30 with TRBJ2-2; 8 bases line up with TRBD1. Germline-derived CDR1 and CDR2 are GTSNPN and SVGIG (reference sequence). The J segment lost 5 bases and the V segment lost 4 bases, leaving 3 bases of the junction unmatched. This CDR3 has 13 amino acids. The CDR3 nucleotides are TGTGCCTGGAAAGGACAGGGTACCGGGGAGCTGTTTTTT. Residues: CAWKGQGTGELFF.

With respect to this clonotype: An end of the junction does not agree with germline; a read error may underlie this. This rearrangement joins TRBV11-2 to TRBJ1-1, with 7 positions matching TRBD1. The CDR3 covers 14 residues. The V gene's germline CDR1 is SGHAT and CDR2 FQNNGV. The CDR3 here is CASREGALKTEAFF. The CDR3, as DNA: TGTGCCAGCAGGGAGGGGGCATTGAAGACTGAAGCTTTCTTT.

This clonotype showed up just once. The chain is built from TRBV20-1 and TRBJ2-3; 7 bases agree with TRBD2. This CDR3 comprises 14 residues. Germline CDR1 reads DFQATT; CDR2 reads SNEGSKA (reference sequence). As DNA, the CDR3 is TGCTTCTCGGCCCCAGCGGGATTGACAGATACGCAGTATTTT. It yields the protein CFSAPAGLTDTQYF.